This T cell receptor beta chain was captured in a study of blood T cells in healthy people across ages. As to this clonotype: What it binds is not known.

Regarding the study as a whole: The authors considered diversity estimates from one million T cells to be underestimates.

V lost 4 bases, J lost 8 bases, and 18 bases lay in between. This CDR3 spans 15 amino acids. Per the germline V gene, CDR1 is MNHEY and CDR2 is SVGEGT. A sample-barcoded 5' primer and a J-beta primer mix were used in a second PCR of roughly 6 to 11 cycles. Each cDNA molecule received a tag from a template-switch adaptor that had 12 random nucleotides. Via MiXCR, TCRdb re-called the 5' RACE reads, giving one row per CDR3 protein. The data contain about 1,800,000 distinct CDR3 sequences, 28% of them seen just once; the ten biggest clones take up 7.7%. Input material: blood. This TCR was sampled from a woman aged 30 to 39 in good health. The rearrangement joins TRBV6-2 or TRBV6-3 to TRBJ2-1; unclear D gene. The CDR3 here is CASSSDPGSSDEQFF. In DNA form, the CDR3 reads TGTGCCAGCAGTTCCGACCCAGGTAGTAGTGATGAGCAGTTCTTC.